This entry concerns a single T cell receptor beta chain. While infection was still active, Seattle patients were enrolled and then followed longitudinally. The V gene's germline CDR1 is ENHRY and CDR2 SYGVKD. The V end was cut by 3 bases, the J end by 4 bases, with 11 bases between. This CDR3 spans 14 amino acids. These data belong to a study of blood T cell repertoires in COVID-19. Study-wide background: In each case, the material was cDNA or gDNA derived from T cells, B-cell-depleted T cells, or PBMCs.

As processed by the authors: By means of reference gene primer amplification, nucleated cell counts were estimated. Method: immunoSEQ multiplex PCR; TCRdb's copy keeps in-frame clones and lacks some. That table supplies the V and J calls and clone size; D and trimming were determined from the DNA. The table has about 58,000 clones, 65% to 90% seen once. Sequenced: peripheral blood. This TCR derives from a man between 50 and 59 years old with COVID-19, enrolled during active disease. The chain is built from TRBV10-3 and TRBJ2-3, with D possibly matching TRBD2 (6 bases). The CDR3 is CAISDRGEADTQYF. DNA for the CDR3: TGTGCCATCAGTGACAGAGGGGAGGCAGATACGCAGTATTTT.